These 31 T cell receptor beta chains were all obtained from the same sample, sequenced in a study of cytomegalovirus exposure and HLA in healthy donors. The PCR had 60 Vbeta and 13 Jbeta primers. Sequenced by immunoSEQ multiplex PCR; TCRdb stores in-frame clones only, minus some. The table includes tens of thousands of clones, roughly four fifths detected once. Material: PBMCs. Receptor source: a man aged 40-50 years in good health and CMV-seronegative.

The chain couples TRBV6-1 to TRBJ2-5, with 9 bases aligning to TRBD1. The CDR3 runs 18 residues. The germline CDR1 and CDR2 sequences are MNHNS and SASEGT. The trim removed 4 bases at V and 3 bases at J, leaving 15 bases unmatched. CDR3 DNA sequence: TGTGCCAGCAGTGGCCGGGACAGGGCCACGTCGGGGAAAGAGACCCAGTACTTC. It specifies CASSGRDRATSGKETQYF.

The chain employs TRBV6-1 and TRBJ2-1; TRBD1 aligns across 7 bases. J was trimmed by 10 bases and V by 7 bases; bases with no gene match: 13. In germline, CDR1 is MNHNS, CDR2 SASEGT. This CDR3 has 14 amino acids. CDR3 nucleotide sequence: TGTGCCAGCACCTCAGGGGGTTCGCGAGGGGAGCAGTTCTTC. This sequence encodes CASTSGGSRGEQFF.

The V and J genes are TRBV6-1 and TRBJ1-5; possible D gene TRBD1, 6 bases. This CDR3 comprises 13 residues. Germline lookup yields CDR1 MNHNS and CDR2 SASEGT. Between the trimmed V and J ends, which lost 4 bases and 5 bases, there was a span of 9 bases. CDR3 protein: CASSGDNYQPQHF. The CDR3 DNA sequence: TGTGCCAGCAGTGGGGACAATTATCAGCCCCAGCATTTT.

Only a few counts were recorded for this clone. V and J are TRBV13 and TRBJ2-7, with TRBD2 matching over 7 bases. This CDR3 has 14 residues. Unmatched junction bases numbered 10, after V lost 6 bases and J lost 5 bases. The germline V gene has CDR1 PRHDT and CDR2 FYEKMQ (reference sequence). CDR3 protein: CASRHRLAQNEQYF. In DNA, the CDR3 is TGTGCCAGCAGACATCGACTAGCTCAAAACGAGCAGTACTTC.

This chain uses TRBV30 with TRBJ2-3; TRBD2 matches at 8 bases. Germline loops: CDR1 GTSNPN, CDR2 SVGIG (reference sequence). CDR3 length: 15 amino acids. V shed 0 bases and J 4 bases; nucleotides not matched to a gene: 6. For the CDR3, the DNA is TGTGCCTGGAGTGTACCAAGCGGGAGCTCAGATACGCAGTATTTT. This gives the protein CAWSVPSGSSDTQYF.

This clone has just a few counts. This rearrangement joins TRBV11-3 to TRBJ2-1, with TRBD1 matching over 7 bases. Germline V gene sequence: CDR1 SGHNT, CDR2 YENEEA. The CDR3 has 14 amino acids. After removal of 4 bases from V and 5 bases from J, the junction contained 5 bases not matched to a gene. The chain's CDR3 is CASSSADRDNEQFF. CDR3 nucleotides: TGTGCCAGCAGCTCCGCCGACAGGGACAATGAGCAGTTCTTC.

CDR3 nucleotides: TGTGCCAGCTCACGGGGACAGGGGTCCAATGAGCAGTTCTTC. Protein sequence: CASSRGQGSNEQFF. J is TRBJ2-1 and V is TRBV18, with 10 bases matching TRBD1. Germline V CDR1 and CDR2: KGHSH, LQKENI. V shed 4 bases and J 6 bases; nucleotides not matched to a gene: 3. The length of the CDR3 is 14 residues.

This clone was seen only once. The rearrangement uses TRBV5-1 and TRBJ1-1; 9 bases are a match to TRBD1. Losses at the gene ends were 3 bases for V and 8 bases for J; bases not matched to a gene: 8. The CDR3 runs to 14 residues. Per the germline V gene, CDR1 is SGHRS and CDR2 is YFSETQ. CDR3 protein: CASSSGTGLLEAFF. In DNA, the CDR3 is TGCGCCAGCAGCTCCGGGACAGGGCTTTTAGAAGCTTTCTTT.

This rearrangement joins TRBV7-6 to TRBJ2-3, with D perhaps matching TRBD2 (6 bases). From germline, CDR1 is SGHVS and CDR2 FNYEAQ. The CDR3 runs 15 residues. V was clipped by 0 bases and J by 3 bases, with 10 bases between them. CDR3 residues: CASSLASGPTDTQYF. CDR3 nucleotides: TGTGCCAGCAGCTTAGCTAGCGGTCCTACAGATACGCAGTATTTT.

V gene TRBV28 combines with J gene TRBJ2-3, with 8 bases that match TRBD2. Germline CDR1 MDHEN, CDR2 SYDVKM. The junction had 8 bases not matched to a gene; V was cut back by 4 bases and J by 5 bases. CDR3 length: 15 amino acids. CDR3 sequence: CASSSPGRAKDTQYF. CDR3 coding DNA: TGTGCCAGCAGTTCCCCCGGGAGGGCCAAAGATACGCAGTATTTT.

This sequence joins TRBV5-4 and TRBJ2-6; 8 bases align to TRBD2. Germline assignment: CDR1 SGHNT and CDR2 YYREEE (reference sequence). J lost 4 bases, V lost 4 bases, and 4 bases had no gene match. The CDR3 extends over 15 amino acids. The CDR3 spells CASSQSGRGANVLTF. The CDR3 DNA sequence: TGTGCCAGCAGCCAGAGCGGGAGAGGGGCCAACGTCCTGACTTTC. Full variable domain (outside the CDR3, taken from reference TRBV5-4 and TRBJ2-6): ETGVTQSPTHLIKTRGQQVTLRCSSQSGHNTVSWYQQALGQGPQFIFQYYREEENGRGNFPPRFSGLQFPNYSSELNVNALELDDSALYLCASSQSGRGANVLTFGAGSRLTVL.

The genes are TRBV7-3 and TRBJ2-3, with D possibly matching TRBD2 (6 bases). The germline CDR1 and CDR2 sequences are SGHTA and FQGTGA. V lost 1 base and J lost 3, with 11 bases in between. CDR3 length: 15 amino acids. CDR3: CASSLMGGSTDTQYF. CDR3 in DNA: TGTGCCAGCAGCTTAATGGGAGGAAGTACAGATACGCAGTATTTT.

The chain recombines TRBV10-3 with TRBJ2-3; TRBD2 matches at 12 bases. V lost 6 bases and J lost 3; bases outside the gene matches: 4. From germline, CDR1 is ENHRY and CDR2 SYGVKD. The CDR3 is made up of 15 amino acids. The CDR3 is CAIRPTSGRTDTQYF. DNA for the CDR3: TGTGCCATCAGGCCGACTAGCGGGAGAACAGATACGCAGTATTTT.

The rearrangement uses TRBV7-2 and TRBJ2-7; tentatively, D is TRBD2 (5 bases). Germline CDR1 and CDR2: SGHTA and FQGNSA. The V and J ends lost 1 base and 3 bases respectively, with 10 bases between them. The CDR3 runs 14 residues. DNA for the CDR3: TGTGCCAGCAGCTTAGTACGGGGTTACTACGAGCAGTACTTC. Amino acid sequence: CASSLVRGYYEQYF.

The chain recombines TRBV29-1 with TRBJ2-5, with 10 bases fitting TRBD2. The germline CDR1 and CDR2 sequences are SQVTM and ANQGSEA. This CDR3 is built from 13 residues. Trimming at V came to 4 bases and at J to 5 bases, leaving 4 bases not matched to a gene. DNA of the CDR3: TGCAGCGTTGTTTCTAGCGGGAGCGAGACCCAGTACTTC. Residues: CSVVSSGSETQYF.

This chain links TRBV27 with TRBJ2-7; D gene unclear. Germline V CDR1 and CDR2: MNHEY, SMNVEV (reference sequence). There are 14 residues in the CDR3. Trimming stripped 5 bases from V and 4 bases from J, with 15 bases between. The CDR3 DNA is TGTGCCAGCAGTCCCTTTCACATACCTTACGAGCAGTACTTC. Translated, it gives CASSPFHIPYEQYF.

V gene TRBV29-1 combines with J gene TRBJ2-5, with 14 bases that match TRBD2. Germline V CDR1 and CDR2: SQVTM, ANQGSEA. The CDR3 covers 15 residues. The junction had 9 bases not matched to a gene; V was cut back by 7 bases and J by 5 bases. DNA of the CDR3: TGCAGCGGCCAGGGACTAGCGGGAGCTGGCGAGACCCAGTACTTC. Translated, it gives CSGQGLAGAGETQYF.

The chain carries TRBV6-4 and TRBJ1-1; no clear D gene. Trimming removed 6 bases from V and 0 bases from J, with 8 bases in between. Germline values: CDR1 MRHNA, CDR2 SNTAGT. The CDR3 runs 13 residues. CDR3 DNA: TGTGCCAGCAGCACCCAGATGAACACTGAAGCTTTCTTT. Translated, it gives CASSTQMNTEAFF.

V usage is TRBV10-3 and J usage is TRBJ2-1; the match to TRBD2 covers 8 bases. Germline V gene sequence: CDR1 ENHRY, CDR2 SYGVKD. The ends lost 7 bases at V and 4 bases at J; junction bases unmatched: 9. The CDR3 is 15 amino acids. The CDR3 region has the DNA TGTGCCATCAAGCCCGGACTAGCCAGTTACAATGAGCAGTTCTTC. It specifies CAIKPGLASYNEQFF.

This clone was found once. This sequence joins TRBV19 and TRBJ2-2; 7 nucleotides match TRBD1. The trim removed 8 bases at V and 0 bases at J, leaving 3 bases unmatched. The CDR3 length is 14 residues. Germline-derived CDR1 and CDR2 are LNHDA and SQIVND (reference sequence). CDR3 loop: CASEGQSNTGELFF. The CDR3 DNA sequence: TGTGCCAGTGAGGGACAGTCGAACACCGGGGAGCTGTTTTTT.

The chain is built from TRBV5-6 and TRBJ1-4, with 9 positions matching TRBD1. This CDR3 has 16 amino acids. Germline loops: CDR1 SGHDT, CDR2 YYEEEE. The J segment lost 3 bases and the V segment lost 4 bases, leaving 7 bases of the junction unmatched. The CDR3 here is CASSKGQGRANEKLFF. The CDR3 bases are TGTGCCAGCAGCAAGGGACAGGGAAGGGCTAATGAAAAACTGTTTTTT.

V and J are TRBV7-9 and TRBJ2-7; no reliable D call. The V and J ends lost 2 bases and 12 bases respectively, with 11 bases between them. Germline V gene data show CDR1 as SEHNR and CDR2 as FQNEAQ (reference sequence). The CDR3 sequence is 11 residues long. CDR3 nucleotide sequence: TGTGCCAGCAGCTTAAGCGAAAGGTGGTACTTC. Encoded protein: CASSLSERWYF.

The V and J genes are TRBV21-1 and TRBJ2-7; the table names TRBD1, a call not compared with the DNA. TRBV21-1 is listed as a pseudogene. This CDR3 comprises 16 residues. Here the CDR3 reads CASSNPRQGLNYEQYF. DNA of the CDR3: TGTGCCAGCAGCAACCCCCGACAGGGGTTGAACTACGAGCAGTACTTC.

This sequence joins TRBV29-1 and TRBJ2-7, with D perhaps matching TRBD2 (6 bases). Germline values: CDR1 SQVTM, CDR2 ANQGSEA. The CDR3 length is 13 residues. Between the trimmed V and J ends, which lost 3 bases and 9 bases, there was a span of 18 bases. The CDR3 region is CSVESGVGLGQYF. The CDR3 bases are TGCAGCGTTGAGTCGGGAGTCGGTTTAGGGCAGTACTTC.

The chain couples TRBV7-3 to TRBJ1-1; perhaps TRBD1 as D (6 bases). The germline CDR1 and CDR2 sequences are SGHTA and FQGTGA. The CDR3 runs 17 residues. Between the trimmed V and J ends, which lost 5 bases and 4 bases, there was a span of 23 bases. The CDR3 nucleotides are TGTGCCAGCAGCCAAACGACGTTAGGGGGAAAAGGCACTGAAGCTTTCTTT. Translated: CASSQTTLGGKGTEAFF. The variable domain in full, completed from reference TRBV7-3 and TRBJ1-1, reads GAGVSQTPSNKVTEKGKYVELRCDPISGHTALYWYRQSLGQGPEFLIYFQGTGAADDSGLPNDRFFAVRPEGSVSTLKIQRTERGDSAVYLCASSQTTLGGKGTEAFFGQGTRLTVV.

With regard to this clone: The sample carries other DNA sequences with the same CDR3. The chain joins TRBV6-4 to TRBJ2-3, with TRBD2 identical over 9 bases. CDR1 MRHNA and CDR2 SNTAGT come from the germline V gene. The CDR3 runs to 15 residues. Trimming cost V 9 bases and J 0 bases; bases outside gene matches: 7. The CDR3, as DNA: TGTGCCAGTAGTCAGACTAGCGGAAGCACAGATACGCAGTATTTT. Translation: CASSQTSGSTDTQYF.

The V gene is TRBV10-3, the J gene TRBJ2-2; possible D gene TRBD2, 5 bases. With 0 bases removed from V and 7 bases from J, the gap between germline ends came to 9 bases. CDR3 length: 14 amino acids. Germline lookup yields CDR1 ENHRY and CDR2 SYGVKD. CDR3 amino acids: CAISESREHGELFF. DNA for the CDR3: TGTGCCATCAGTGAGTCTAGGGAGCACGGGGAGCTGTTTTTT.

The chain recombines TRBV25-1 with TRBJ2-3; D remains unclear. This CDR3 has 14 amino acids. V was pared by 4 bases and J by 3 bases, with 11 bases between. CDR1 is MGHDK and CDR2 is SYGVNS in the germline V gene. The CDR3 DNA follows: TGTGCCAGCAGTGTAAGTTGGGCTACAGATACGCAGTATTTT. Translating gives CASSVSWATDTQYF.

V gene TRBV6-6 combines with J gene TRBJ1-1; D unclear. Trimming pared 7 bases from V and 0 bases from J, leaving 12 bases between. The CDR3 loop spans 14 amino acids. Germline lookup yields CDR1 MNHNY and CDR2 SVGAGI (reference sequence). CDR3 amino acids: CASTPPGMNTEAFF. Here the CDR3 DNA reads TGTGCCAGCACCCCCCCGGGAATGAACACTGAAGCTTTCTTT.

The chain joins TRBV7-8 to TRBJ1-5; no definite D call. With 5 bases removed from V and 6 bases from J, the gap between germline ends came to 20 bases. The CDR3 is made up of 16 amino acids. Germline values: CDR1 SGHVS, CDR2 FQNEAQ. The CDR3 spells CASSPSRIRAGQPQHF. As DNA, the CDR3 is TGTGCCAGCAGCCCGTCACGGATTCGAGCGGGTCAGCCCCAGCATTTT.

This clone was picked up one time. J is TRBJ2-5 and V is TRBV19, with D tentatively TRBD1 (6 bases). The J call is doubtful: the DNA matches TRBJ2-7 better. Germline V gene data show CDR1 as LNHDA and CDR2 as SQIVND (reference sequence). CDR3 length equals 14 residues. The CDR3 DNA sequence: TGTGCCAGTAGCGCAGGGGTGGGCTCCTACGAGCAGTACTTC. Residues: CASSAGVGSYEQYF.